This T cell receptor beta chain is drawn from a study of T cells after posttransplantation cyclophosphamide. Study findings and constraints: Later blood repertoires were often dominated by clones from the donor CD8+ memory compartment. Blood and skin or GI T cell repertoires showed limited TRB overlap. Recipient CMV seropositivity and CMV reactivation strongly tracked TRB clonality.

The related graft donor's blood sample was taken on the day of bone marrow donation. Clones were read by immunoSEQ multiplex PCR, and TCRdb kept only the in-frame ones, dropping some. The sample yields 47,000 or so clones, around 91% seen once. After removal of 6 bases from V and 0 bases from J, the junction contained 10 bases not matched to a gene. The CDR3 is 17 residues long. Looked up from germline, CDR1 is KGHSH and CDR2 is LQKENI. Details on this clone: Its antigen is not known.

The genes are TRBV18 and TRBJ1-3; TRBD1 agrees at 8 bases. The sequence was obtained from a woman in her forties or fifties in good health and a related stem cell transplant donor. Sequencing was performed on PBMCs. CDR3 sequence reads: CASSSTGEITSGNTIYF. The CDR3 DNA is TGTGCCAGCTCCTCGACAGGGGAGATCACCTCTGGAAACACCATATATTTT.